This T cell receptor (beta chain) was found in a study of CD8 T cells in ankylosing spondylitis. CDR3 length: 16 residues. Trimming removed 4 bases from V and 4 bases from J; junction bases left unmatched: 4. Germline V lookup: CDR1 LGHDT, CDR2 YNNKEL (reference sequence). On this clonotype: Its antigen is still unknown.

Molecular-barcoded quantitative 5'-RACE produced these TCR beta libraries. Using its own MiXCR run on the 5' RACE reads, TCRdb lists one record per CDR3 protein. Of 400,000 to 450,000 distinct CDR3 sequences in the sample, under 20% were seen once. Findings of the study overall: Characteristic of ankylosing spondylitis blood, it appeared, was a TCR beta motif comprising roughly 8 highly homologous variants. The authors reported significant enrichment of disease-linked clones in matched ankylosing spondylitis synovial fluid. A subset of motif variants has previously been described in the synovial fluid and blood of reactive arthritis.

Sequencing input: blood, either unsorted or a sorted T cell fraction (not recorded which). The receptor's source is a male donor with ankylosing spondylitis. This chain uses TRBV3-1 with TRBJ2-1; 13 bases match TRBD2. This CDR3 reads CASSLTSGGEYNEQFF. CDR3 DNA: TGTGCCAGCAGCCTTACTAGCGGGGGGGAATACAATGAGCAGTTCTTC.